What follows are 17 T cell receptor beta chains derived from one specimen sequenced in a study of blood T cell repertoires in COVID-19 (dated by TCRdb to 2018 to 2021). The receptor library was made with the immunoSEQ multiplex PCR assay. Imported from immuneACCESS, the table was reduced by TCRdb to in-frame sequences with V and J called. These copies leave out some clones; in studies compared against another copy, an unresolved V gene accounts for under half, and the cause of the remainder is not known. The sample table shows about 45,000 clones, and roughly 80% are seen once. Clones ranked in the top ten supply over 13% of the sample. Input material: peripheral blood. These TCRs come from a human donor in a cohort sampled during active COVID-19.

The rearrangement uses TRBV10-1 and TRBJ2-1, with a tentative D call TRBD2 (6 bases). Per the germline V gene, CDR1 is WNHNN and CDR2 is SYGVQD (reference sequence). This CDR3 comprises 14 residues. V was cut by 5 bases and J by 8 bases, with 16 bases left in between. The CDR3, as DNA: TGCGCCAGCAGTAGGTCGGTCAGGGACTATGAGCAGTTCTTC. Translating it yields CASSRSVRDYEQFF.

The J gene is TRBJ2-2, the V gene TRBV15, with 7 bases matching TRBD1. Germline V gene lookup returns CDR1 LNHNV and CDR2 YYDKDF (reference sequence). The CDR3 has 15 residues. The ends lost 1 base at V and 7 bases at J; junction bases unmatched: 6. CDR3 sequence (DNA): TGTGCCACCAGCAGAGGAAGACAGGGAATCGGGGAGCTGTTTTTT. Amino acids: CATSRGRQGIGELFF.

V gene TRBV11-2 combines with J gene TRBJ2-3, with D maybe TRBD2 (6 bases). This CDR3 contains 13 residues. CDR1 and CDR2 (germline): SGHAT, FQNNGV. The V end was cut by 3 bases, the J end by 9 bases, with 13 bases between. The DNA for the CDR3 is TGTGCCAGCAGCTTGGGCAGCGCGGGGACGCAGTATTTT. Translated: CASSLGSAGTQYF.

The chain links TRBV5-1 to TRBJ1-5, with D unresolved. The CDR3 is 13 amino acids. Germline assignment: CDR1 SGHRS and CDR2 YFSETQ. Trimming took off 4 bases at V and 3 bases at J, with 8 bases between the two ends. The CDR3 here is CASSEGFNQPQHF. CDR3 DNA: TGCGCCAGCAGCGAGGGTTTCAATCAGCCCCAGCATTTT.

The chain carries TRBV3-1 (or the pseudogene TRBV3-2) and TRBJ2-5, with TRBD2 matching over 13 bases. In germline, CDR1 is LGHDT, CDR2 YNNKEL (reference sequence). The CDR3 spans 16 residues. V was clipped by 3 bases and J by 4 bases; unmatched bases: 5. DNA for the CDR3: TGTGCCAGCAGCCACAGCGGACTAGCGGGAGCAGAGACCCAGTACTTC. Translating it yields CASSHSGLAGAETQYF.

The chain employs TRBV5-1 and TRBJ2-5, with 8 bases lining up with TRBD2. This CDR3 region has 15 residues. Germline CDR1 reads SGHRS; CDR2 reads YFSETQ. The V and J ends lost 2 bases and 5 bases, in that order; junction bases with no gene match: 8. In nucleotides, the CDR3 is TGCGCCAGCAGCTTCAACGGGAGGGCAGGGGAGACCCAGTACTTC. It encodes CASSFNGRAGETQYF.

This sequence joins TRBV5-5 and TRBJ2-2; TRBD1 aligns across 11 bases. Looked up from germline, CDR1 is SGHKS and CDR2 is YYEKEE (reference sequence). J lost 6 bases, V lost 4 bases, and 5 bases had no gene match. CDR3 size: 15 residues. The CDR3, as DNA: TGTGCCAGCAGCCGCCGGGACAGGGGGTCCGGGGAGCTGTTTTTT. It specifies CASSRRDRGSGELFF.

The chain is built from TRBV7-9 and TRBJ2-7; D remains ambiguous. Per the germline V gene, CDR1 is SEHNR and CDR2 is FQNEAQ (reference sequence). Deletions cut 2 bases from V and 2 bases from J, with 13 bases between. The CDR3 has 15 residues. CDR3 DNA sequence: TGTGCCAGCAGCTTAAATTTTCGCGGAACCTACGAGCAGTACTTC. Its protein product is CASSLNFRGTYEQYF.

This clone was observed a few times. CDR3 residues: CASSKGGPHSPLHF. Written as DNA, the CDR3 is TGTGCCAGCAGCAAAGGAGGTCCCCATTCACCCCTCCACTTT. The V and J genes are TRBV7-9 and TRBJ1-6; D call uncertain. The CDR3 covers 14 residues. V was cut by 5 bases and J by 8 bases, with 13 bases left in between. Germline lookup yields CDR1 SEHNR and CDR2 FQNEAQ (reference sequence). The complete variable domain, with remaining parts taken from reference TRBV7-9 and TRBJ1-6, reads DTGVSQNPRHKITKRGQNVTFRCDPISEHNRLYWYRQTLGQGPEFLTYFQNEAQLEKSRLLSDRFSAERPKGSFSTLEIQRTEQGDSAMYLCASSKGGPHSPLHFGNGTRLTVT.

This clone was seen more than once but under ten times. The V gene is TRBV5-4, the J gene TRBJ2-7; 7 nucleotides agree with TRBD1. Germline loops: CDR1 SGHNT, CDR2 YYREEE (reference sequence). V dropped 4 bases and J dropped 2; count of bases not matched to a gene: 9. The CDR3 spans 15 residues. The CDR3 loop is CASSRSTGAAYEQYF. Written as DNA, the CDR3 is TGTGCCAGCAGCCGTTCAACAGGGGCTGCCTACGAGCAGTACTTC.

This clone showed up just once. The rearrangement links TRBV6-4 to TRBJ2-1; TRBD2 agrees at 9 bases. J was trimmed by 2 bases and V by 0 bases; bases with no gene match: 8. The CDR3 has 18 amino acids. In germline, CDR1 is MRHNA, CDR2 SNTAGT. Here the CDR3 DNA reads TGTGCCAGCAGTGACTCGAGAGCGGGAGGCCAGACCTACAATGAGCAGTTCTTC. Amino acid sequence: CASSDSRAGGQTYNEQFF.

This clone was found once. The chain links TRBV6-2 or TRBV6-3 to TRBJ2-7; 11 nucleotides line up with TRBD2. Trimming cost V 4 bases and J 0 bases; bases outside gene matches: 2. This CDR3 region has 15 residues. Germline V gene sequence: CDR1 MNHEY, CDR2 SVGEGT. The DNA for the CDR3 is TGTGCCAGCAGTTTAGCGGGAGGGAGCTCCTACGAGCAGTACTTC. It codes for CASSLAGGSSYEQYF.

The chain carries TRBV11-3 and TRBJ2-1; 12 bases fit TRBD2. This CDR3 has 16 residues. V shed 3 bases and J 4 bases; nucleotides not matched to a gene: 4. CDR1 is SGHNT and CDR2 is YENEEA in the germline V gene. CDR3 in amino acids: CASSLFLAGGYNEQFF. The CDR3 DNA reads TGTGCCAGCAGCTTGTTTCTAGCGGGAGGGTACAATGAGCAGTTCTTC.

For the CDR3, the DNA is TGTGCCATCAGCGGACAGGGGGTCCATCAGCCCCAGCATTTT. It yields the protein CAISGQGVHQPQHF. V and J are TRBV10-3 and TRBJ1-5; 10 bases align to TRBD1. Per the germline V gene, CDR1 is ENHRY and CDR2 is SYGVKD. The CDR3 runs 14 residues. V lost 6 bases to trimming and J lost 5 bases; unmatched junction nucleotides: 4.

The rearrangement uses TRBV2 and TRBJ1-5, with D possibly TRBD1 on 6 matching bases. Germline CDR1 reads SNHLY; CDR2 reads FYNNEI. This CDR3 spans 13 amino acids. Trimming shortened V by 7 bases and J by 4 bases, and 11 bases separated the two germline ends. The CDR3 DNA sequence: TGTGCCAGCACTGTTGACAGGAATCAGCCCCAGCATTTT. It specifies CASTVDRNQPQHF.

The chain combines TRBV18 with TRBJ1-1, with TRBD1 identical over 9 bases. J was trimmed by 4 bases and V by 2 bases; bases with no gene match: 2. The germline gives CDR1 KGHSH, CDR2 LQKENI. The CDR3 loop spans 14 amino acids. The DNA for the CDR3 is TGTGCCAGCTCACCAGGGACAGGGCCCACTGAAGCTTTCTTT. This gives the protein CASSPGTGPTEAFF.

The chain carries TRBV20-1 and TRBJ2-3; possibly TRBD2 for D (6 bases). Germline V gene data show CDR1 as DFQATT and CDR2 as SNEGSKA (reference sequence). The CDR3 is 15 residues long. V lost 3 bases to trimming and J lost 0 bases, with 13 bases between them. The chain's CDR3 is CSASRAAGSTDTQYF. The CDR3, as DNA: TGCAGTGCTAGTAGGGCGGCGGGAAGCACAGATACGCAGTATTTT.